This T cell receptor beta chain was identified in a study of blood T cell repertoires in COVID-19. Turning to the study itself: From the United States, Italy and Spain came samples of acute and convalescent COVID-19.

Original methodology: By means of reference gene primer amplification, nucleated cell counts were estimated. Sequencing used immunoSEQ multiplex PCR; TCRdb keeps in-frame clones, though not all of them. The DNA was the basis for D and trimming; V, J and clone size are from that table. The sample has about 69,000 clones; about 90% are singletons. This clone turned up a few times. The germline gives CDR1 SGHDT, CDR2 YYEEEE. The CDR3 is 15 amino acids. The germline V and J ends were trimmed by 0 bases and 7 bases, with 15 bases remaining between them. While infection was still active, Seattle patients were enrolled and then followed longitudinally.

The source material was peripheral blood. This receptor was identified in a man aged 40-49 years with COVID-19, enrolled during active disease. V usage is TRBV5-6 and J usage is TRBJ2-3; TRBD1 is a possible D gene (6 bases). CDR3 region: CASSLVAGVGNTQYF. In nucleotides, the CDR3 is TGTGCCAGCAGCTTGGTGGCAGGGGTTGGTAATACGCAGTATTTT.